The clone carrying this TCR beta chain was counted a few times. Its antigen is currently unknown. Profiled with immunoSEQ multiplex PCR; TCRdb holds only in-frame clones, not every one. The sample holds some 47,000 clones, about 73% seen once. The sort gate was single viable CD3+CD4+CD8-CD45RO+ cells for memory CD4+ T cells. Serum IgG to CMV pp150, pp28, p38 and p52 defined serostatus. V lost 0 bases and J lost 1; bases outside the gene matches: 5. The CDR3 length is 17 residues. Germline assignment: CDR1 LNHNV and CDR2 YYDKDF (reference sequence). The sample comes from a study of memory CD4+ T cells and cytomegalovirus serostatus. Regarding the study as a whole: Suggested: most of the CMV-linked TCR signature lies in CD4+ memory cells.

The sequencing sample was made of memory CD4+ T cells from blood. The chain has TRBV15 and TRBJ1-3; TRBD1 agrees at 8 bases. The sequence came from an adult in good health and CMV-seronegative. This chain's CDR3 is CATSRDPRGRSGNTIYF. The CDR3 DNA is TGTGCCACCAGCAGAGATCCCAGGGGGCGGTCTGGAAACACCATATATTTT.